These 18 T cell receptor beta chains share one sample of origin, sequenced in a study of blood T cell repertoires in COVID-19. This table comes from immunoSEQ multiplex PCR, and its TCRdb copy is limited to in-frame clones, with some not included. The sample yields 150,000 to 200,000 clones, roughly 84% seen once. The sequencing sample was made of PBMCs or T cells enriched from blood (not recorded which). Receptors originate from a man aged 70-80 years who had been exposed to COVID-19.

The genes are TRBV30 and TRBJ1-6; TRBD1 might be the D (5 bases). V was shortened by 1 base and J by 5 bases, with 9 bases between the two germline ends. The CDR3 consists of 14 residues. Looked up from germline, CDR1 is GTSNPN and CDR2 is SVGIG (reference sequence). CDR3 in amino acids: CAWSGPTDNSPLHF. CDR3 bases: TGTGCCTGGAGTGGTCCGACAGATAATTCACCCCTCCACTTT.

This chain joins TRBV12-3 or TRBV12-4 and TRBJ2-7; D might be TRBD2 (6 bases). This CDR3 has 13 residues. V shed 6 bases and J shed 7 bases, with 16 bases lying between them. CDR3 bases: TGTGCCAGCAGACCCGCAGGAGGGCGGGAGCAGTACTTC. Protein: CASRPAGGREQYF.

This chain connects TRBV7-6 to TRBJ2-7, with TRBD1 matching 7 bases. Germline V CDR1 and CDR2: SGHVS, FNYEAQ. This CDR3 has 15 amino acids. With V trimmed by 0 bases and J by 2 bases, 4 bases remained unmatched. The CDR3 DNA sequence: TGTGCCAGCAGCTTAGCGATACAGGGGCCCTACGAGCAGTACTTC. Translated: CASSLAIQGPYEQYF.

CDR3 sequence: CASSKDTDYGYTF. CDR3 nucleotide sequence: TGTGCCAGCAGTAAGGACACTGACTATGGCTACACCTTC. The chain uses TRBV5-4 and TRBJ1-2; possibly TRBD1 for D (5 bases). Germline V gene data show CDR1 as SGHNT and CDR2 as YYREEE (reference sequence). This CDR3 has 13 amino acids. The V end lost 5 bases, the J end lost 3 bases, and 11 bases lay between the germline ends.

This clone was seen repeatedly, ten times or more. Other DNA variants within this sample encode the same CDR3. The chain couples TRBV10-3 to TRBJ1-1; unclear D gene. CDR3 length: 14 residues. Germline V gives CDR1 ENHRY, CDR2 SYGVKD. Trimming left V 0 bases short and J 1 base short, with 6 bases between. The CDR3 DNA follows: TGTGCCATCAGTGAGTCGCAGTCGAACACTGAAGCTTTCTTT. It translates to CAISESQSNTEAFF.

This sequence joins TRBV6-5 and TRBJ1-4, with D uncertain. The CDR3 runs 14 residues. CDR1 MNHEY and CDR2 SVGAGI come from the germline V gene. V shed 2 bases and J shed 8 bases, with 12 bases lying between them. CDR3 loop: CASSYALAKEKLFF. CDR3 DNA: TGTGCCAGCAGTTACGCATTGGCCAAGGAAAAACTGTTTTTT.

V is TRBV10-1 and J is TRBJ2-7; D call uncertain. V was shortened by 3 bases and J by 1 base, with 4 bases between the two germline ends. The CDR3 is 12 residues long. Germline CDR1 reads WNHNN; CDR2 reads SYGVQD (reference sequence). The CDR3 region is CASSDKSYEQYF. The CDR3 DNA follows: TGCGCCAGCAGTGACAAATCCTACGAGCAGTACTTC.

The chain is built from TRBV3-1 (or the pseudogene TRBV3-2) and TRBJ1-4; D perhaps matches TRBD1 (5 bases). CDR1 LGHDT and CDR2 YNNKEL come from the germline V gene (reference sequence). V lost 1 base to trimming and J lost 7 bases, with 16 bases between them. This CDR3 contains 16 residues. The CDR3 DNA sequence: TGTGCCAGCAGCCAAGGTGTAGGGGCGCAGGGTGAAAAACTGTTTTTT. This sequence encodes CASSQGVGAQGEKLFF.

The chain joins TRBV5-1 to TRBJ1-4; a weak D match, TRBD1 (6 bases). Germline CDR1 SGHRS, CDR2 YFSETQ. Trimming took 4 bases from V and 3 from J, leaving 16 bases between them. This CDR3 has 16 amino acids. In DNA form, the CDR3 reads TGCGCCAGCAGCGGAATGACGACAGGACCTAATGAAAAACTGTTTTTT. Translated, it gives CASSGMTTGPNEKLFF.

The V gene is TRBV7-9, the J gene TRBJ2-1; D might be TRBD1 (5 bases). The CDR3 extends over 12 amino acids. The V gene lost 5 bases and the J gene lost 9 bases, with 11 bases spanning the gap. Germline values: CDR1 SEHNR, CDR2 FQNEAQ (reference sequence). This CDR3 reads CASSMSGIEQFF. The CDR3 coding sequence is TGTGCCAGCAGCATGTCAGGGATTGAGCAGTTCTTC.

This clone was counted only a few times. The genes are TRBV15 and TRBJ1-2; 8 nucleotides match TRBD1. J lost 2 bases, V lost 0 bases, and 14 bases had no gene match. The CDR3 has 19 amino acids. Germline V gene data show CDR1 as LNHNV and CDR2 as YYDKDF (reference sequence). The DNA for the CDR3 is TGTGCCACCAGCAGAGATAGGACGTTGACAGGGGCTTACAACTATGGCTACACCTTC. It codes for CATSRDRTLTGAYNYGYTF.

The chain is built from TRBV7-2 and TRBJ2-2; 13 bases align to TRBD2. The CDR3 covers 18 residues. Germline V lookup: CDR1 SGHTA, CDR2 FQGNSA. V shed 5 bases and J 2 bases; nucleotides not matched to a gene: 8. The CDR3 DNA reads as TGTGCCAGCAGCCCTCAGGGACTAGCGGGGCCCAACACCGGGGAGCTGTTTTTT. It is translated as CASSPQGLAGPNTGELFF.

The chain couples TRBV19 to TRBJ1-2; no clear D. Germline V gene data show CDR1 as LNHDA and CDR2 as SQIVND (reference sequence). The CDR3 has 13 residues. V was clipped by 3 bases and J by 7 bases, with 12 bases between them. The CDR3 is CASSIPRLGGYTF. DNA for the CDR3: TGTGCCAGTAGTATTCCCAGGTTAGGTGGCTACACCTTC.

J is TRBJ2-2 and V is TRBV24-1; tentatively, D is TRBD1 (5 bases). CDR3 length equals 15 residues. Trimming shortened V by 4 bases and J by 2 bases, and 10 bases separated the two germline ends. Germline V gives CDR1 KGHDR, CDR2 SFDVKD. DNA for the CDR3: TGTGCCACCAGTGAGGTGACAGATAACACCGGGGAGCTGTTTTTT. It encodes CATSEVTDNTGELFF.

The J gene is TRBJ1-4, the V gene TRBV5-1; no definite D call. The CDR3 consists of 15 residues. The germline V gene encodes CDR1 SGHRS and CDR2 YFSETQ. Trimming stripped 0 bases from V and 5 bases from J, with 11 bases between. Written as DNA, the CDR3 is TGCGCCAGCAGCTTGGCCGGGTCACGGAATGAAAAACTGTTTTTT. Translating it yields CASSLAGSRNEKLFF.

The CDR3 loop is CASSLDGGNQPQHF. CDR3 sequence (DNA): TGCGCCAGCAGCTTGGACGGTGGCAATCAGCCCCAGCATTTT. This sequence joins TRBV5-1 and TRBJ1-5; D is undetermined. The length of the CDR3 is 14 residues. The germline V gene has CDR1 SGHRS and CDR2 YFSETQ. Deletions cut 0 bases from V and 2 bases from J, with 6 bases between. The full variable domain, with the rest looked up from reference TRBV5-1 and TRBJ1-5, is KAGVTQTPRYLIKTRGQQVTLSCSPISGHRSVSWYQQTPGQGLQFLFEYFSETQRNKGNFPGRFSGRQFSNSRSEMNVSTLELGDSALYLCASSLDGGNQPQHFGDGTRLSIL.

This clone has just one count. The V gene is TRBV7-2, the J gene TRBJ2-7; D is perhaps TRBD1 (6 bases). This CDR3 has 12 residues. V was shortened by 3 bases and J by 8 bases, with 11 bases between the two germline ends. Per the germline V gene, CDR1 is SGHTA and CDR2 is FQGNSA. This chain's CDR3 is CASSFPGVQQYF. In DNA form, the CDR3 reads TGTGCCAGCAGCTTTCCAGGGGTGCAGCAGTACTTC.

The table lists this clone with a count of one. V usage is TRBV4-3 and J usage is TRBJ1-6; D might be TRBD1 (6 bases). Per germline, CDR1 LGHNA and CDR2 YSLEER. CDR3 size: 14 residues. Between the trimmed V and J ends, which lost 4 bases and 11 bases, there was a span of 15 bases. This CDR3 reads CASSPQGMRTPLHF. Written as DNA, the CDR3 is TGCGCCAGCAGCCCACAGGGAATGCGGACACCCCTCCACTTT.